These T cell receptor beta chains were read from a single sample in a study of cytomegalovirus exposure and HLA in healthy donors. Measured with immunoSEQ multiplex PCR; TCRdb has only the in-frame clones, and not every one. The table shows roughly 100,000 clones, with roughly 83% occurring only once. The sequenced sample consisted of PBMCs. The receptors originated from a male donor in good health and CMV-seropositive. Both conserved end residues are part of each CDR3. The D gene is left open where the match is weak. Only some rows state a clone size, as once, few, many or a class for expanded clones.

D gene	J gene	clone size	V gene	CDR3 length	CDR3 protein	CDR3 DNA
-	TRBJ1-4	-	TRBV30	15	CAWRRDFTTNEKLFF	TGTGCCTGGAGACGGGACTTTACAACTAATGAAAAACTGTTTTTT
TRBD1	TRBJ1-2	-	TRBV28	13	CASSSRDRHGYTF	TGTGCCAGCAGTTCCCGGGACAGACATGGCTACACCTTC
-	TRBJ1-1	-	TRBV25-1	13	CASSEQGSTEAFF	TGTGCCAGCAGTGAACAGGGTAGCACTGAAGCTTTCTTT
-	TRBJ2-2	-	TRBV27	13	CASSSRVDGELFF	TGTGCCAGCAGTTCCCGAGTTGACGGGGAGCTGTTTTTT
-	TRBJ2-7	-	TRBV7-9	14	CASSLLQGSYEQYF	TGTGCCAGCAGCTTACTCCAGGGCTCCTACGAGCAGTACTTC
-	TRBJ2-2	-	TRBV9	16	CASSVEFAGGTGELFF	TGTGCCAGCAGCGTAGAGTTTGCTGGAGGGACCGGGGAGCTGTTTTTT
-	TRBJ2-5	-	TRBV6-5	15	CASTKTEWYQETQYF	TGTGCCAGCACCAAGACAGAATGGTACCAAGAGACCCAGTACTTC
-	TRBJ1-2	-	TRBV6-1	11	CATQGNYGYTF	TGTGCCACTCAGGGCAACTATGGCTACACCTTC
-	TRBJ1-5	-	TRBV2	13	CASSERRNQPQHF	TGTGCCAGCAGTGAGCGGCGCAATCAGCCCCAGCATTTT
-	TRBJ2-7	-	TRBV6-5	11	CASTSQGEQYF	TGTGCCAGCACTTCACAGGGCGAGCAGTACTTC
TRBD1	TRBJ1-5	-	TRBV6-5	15	CASSYARDSHQPQHF	TGTGCCAGCAGTTACGCTCGGGACAGTCATCAGCCCCAGCATTTT
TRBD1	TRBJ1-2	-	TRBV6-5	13	CASSQSTGNGYTF	TGTGCCAGCAGCCAATCGACAGGGAATGGCTACACCTTC
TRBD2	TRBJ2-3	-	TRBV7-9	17	CASSPLSSGGNTDTQYF	TGTGCCAGCAGCCCCCTCTCCAGCGGGGGCAACACAGATACGCAGTATTTT
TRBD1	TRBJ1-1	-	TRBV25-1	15	CAIPTCGQGYGEAFF	TGTGCCATCCCGACTTGTGGACAGGGGTATGGTGAAGCTTTCTTT
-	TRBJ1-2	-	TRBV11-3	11	CASGESYGYTF	TGTGCCAGCGGGGAGAGCTATGGCTACACCTTC
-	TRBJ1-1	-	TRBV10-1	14	CASSGRVMNTEAFF	TGCGCCAGCAGTGGCAGGGTAATGAACACTGAAGCTTTCTTT
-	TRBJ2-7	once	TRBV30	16	CAWSGAWPGKIYEQYF	TGTGCCTGGAGTGGGGCTTGGCCAGGGAAAATCTACGAGCAGTACTTC
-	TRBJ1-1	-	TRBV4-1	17	CASSQEVRVGTNTEAFF	TGCGCCAGCAGCCAAGAAGTCCGGGTGGGTACTAACACTGAAGCTTTCTTT
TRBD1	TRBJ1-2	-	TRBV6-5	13	CASSWDRVRGYTF	TGTGCCAGCAGTTGGGACAGGGTGCGAGGCTACACCTTC
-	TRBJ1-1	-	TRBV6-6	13	CASSYLERTEAFF	TGTGCCAGCAGTTACCTAGAGAGAACTGAAGCTTTCTTT
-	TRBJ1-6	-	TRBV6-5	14	CASRNQGTNSPLHF	TGTGCCAGCAGGAACCAGGGTACTAATTCACCCCTCCACTTT
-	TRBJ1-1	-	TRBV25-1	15	CASSPGLPWATEAFF	TGTGCCAGCAGCCCGGGACTCCCTTGGGCGACTGAAGCTTTCTTT